The 21 T cell receptor beta chains in this list originate from one sample, sequenced in a study of blood T cell repertoires in COVID-19 (dated by TCRdb to about 2020). The method behind the library was the immunoSEQ multiplex PCR assay. TCRdb's version of the immuneACCESS table is confined to in-frame rearrangements and falls short of the full clone set. An unresolved V gene accounts for under half of the shortfall where checked; the remainder is of unknown origin. A total of 100,000 to 120,000 clones appear in this sample, 85% of them only once. About 13% of the sample goes to the ten largest clones. What was sequenced was peripheral blood. These receptors came from a human donor in a cohort sampled during active COVID-19.

A note on this clone: The identical CDR3 is also encoded by other nucleotide sequences in the sample. The chain joins TRBV9 to TRBJ2-3; 10 positions match TRBD2. This CDR3 has 15 residues. Germline CDR1 reads SGDLS; CDR2 reads YYNGEE. Unmatched junction bases numbered 0, after V lost 1 base and J lost 1 base. CDR3 DNA: TGTGCCAGCAGCGTACTAGCGGGGGGCACAGATACGCAGTATTTT. This translates into CASSVLAGGTDTQYF.

The rearrangement uses TRBV6-5 and TRBJ2-7; 9 bases map to TRBD1. Germline values: CDR1 MNHEY, CDR2 SVGAGI. CDR3 size: 15 residues. J was trimmed by 2 bases and V by 5 bases; bases with no gene match: 7. The chain's CDR3 is CASSPGTGLTYEQYF. The CDR3 DNA reads as TGTGCCAGCAGTCCCGGGACAGGGCTCACCTACGAGCAGTACTTC.

J is TRBJ2-1 and V is TRBV24-1; D may be TRBD2 (5 bases). This CDR3 comprises 15 residues. Per germline, CDR1 KGHDR and CDR2 SFDVKD. Trimming removed 1 base at V and 8 bases at J, with 14 bases between. CDR3 coding DNA: TGTGCCACCAGTGATTTAGGAGAGGGAAGGGATGAGCAGTTCTTC. Translating it yields CATSDLGEGRDEQFF.

For the CDR3, the DNA is TGTGCCAGCAGCTTAACAGGGGGCTCGGATGGCTACACCTTC. Amino acids: CASSLTGGSDGYTF. The gene calls are TRBV7-3 and TRBJ1-2; TRBD1 matches 7 bases. CDR1 SGHTA and CDR2 FQGTGA come from the germline V gene. V shed 0 bases, J shed 6 bases, and the junction held 4 bases outside the gene matches. The length of the CDR3 is 14 residues.

This chain links TRBV7-3 with TRBJ1-6; 7 bases are a match to TRBD1. The CDR3 totals 13 residues. The germline CDR1 and CDR2 sequences are SGHTA and FQGTGA. The trim removed 2 bases at V and 9 bases at J, leaving 1 base unmatched. The chain's CDR3 is CASSLQGGSPLHF. The DNA of the CDR3 is TGTGCCAGCAGCTTACAGGGGGGTTCACCCCTCCACTTT.

The rearrangement links TRBV19 to TRBJ2-1, with D maybe TRBD2 (5 bases). CDR1 is LNHDA and CDR2 is SQIVND in the germline V gene (reference sequence). Trimming left V 5 bases short and J 6 bases short, with 23 bases between. There are 17 residues in the CDR3. The CDR3 DNA is TGTGCCAGTAGTCCGTCGTTCACCGGGAACCCCAGCAATGAGCAGTTCTTC. It codes for CASSPSFTGNPSNEQFF.

The genes are TRBV27 and TRBJ2-6; D possibly corresponds to TRBD1 (6 bases). The germline CDR1 and CDR2 sequences are MNHEY and SMNVEV (reference sequence). CDR3 length: 16 residues. V was clipped by 2 bases and J by 1 base, with 9 bases between them. The CDR3 DNA sequence: TGTGCCAGCAGTTTAATTAGGGGGTCTGGGGCCAACGTCCTGACTTTC. This encodes CASSLIRGSGANVLTF.

The chain recombines TRBV10-3 with TRBJ2-2, with D unresolved. The germline V gene encodes CDR1 ENHRY and CDR2 SYGVKD. CDR3 length: 16 amino acids. Trimming left V 1 base short and J 4 bases short, with 13 bases between. CDR3 nucleotides: TGTGCCATCAGTGAGTATGAGAGCAGAGGCACCGGGGAGCTGTTTTTT. Residues: CAISEYESRGTGELFF.

This clone was picked up a small number of times. This chain links TRBV28 with TRBJ1-5, with 7 bases aligning to TRBD1. The germline gives CDR1 MDHEN, CDR2 SYDVKM. The CDR3 is 13 amino acids. Losses at the gene ends were 8 bases for V and 5 bases for J; bases not matched to a gene: 6. The CDR3: CASGPGQDQPQHF. The CDR3 DNA sequence: TGTGCCAGCGGACCAGGACAGGATCAGCCCCAGCATTTT.

The chain couples TRBV21-1 to TRBJ2-7; TRBD1, the table's D call, lacks a check against the DNA. TRBV21-1 is designated a pseudogene. CDR3 length: 12 residues. CDR3 residues: CASLEKGNEQYF. CDR3 coding DNA: TGTGCCAGCCTCGAAAAGGGGAACGAGCAGTACTTC.

This clone was seen only a few times. CDR3 sequence reads: CASSLPGGLGEQYF. In DNA, the CDR3 is TGTGCCAGCAGCTTGCCAGGGGGCCTCGGGGAGCAGTACTTC. V gene TRBV5-4 combines with J gene TRBJ2-7; 8 bases are a match to TRBD1. This CDR3 contains 14 residues. CDR1 is SGHNT and CDR2 is YYREEE in the germline V gene (reference sequence). The trim removed 1 base at V and 7 bases at J, leaving 7 bases unmatched. The complete variable domain, with remaining parts taken from reference TRBV5-4 and TRBJ2-7, reads ETGVTQSPTHLIKTRGQQVTLRCSSQSGHNTVSWYQQALGQGPQFIFQYYREEENGRGNFPPRFSGLQFPNYSSELNVNALELDDSALYLCASSLPGGLGEQYFGPGTRLTVT.

The chain employs TRBV6-2 or TRBV6-3 and TRBJ2-2, with D perhaps matching TRBD1 (6 bases). V gave up 5 bases and J gave up 0 bases, with 13 bases separating them. Germline CDR1 and CDR2: MNHEY and SVGEGT. The CDR3 contains 16 residues. The CDR3: CASSTGTTANTGELFF. In nucleotides, the CDR3 is TGTGCCAGCAGTACAGGGACAACAGCGAACACCGGGGAGCTGTTTTTT.

This chain uses TRBV6-1 with TRBJ2-7; 7 bases line up with TRBD1. Germline assignment: CDR1 MNHNS and CDR2 SASEGT. J lost 3 bases, V lost 2 bases, and 7 bases had no gene match. The CDR3 consists of 15 residues. The CDR3 sequence: CASSERTGNYYEQYF. The CDR3 bases are TGTGCCAGCAGTGAACGGACAGGCAATTACTACGAGCAGTACTTC.

This clone was detected once. The CDR3: CASSWTGTGVDEQFF. CDR3 DNA sequence: TGTGCCAGCAGCTGGACCGGGACAGGGGTTGATGAGCAGTTCTTC. The chain couples TRBV7-2 to TRBJ2-1, with 10 bases that match TRBD1. J was trimmed by 8 bases and V by 4 bases; bases with no gene match: 8. The CDR3 runs to 15 residues. Per germline, CDR1 SGHTA and CDR2 FQGNSA.

The V call is TRBV2, the J call TRBJ1-1; 7 bases line up with TRBD1. Germline loops: CDR1 SNHLY, CDR2 FYNNEI. The ends lost 6 bases at V and 4 bases at J; junction bases unmatched: 11. The CDR3 loop spans 15 amino acids. The CDR3 coding sequence is TGTGCCAGCAGGGCCTCCCAGGGGGGAGGCACTGAAGCTTTCTTT. As protein: CASRASQGGGTEAFF.

The V call is TRBV7-2, the J call TRBJ1-3, with TRBD1 matching over 9 bases. Germline V gene data show CDR1 as SGHTA and CDR2 as FQGNSA. V lost 5 bases, J lost 2 bases, and 7 bases stayed unmatched. The CDR3 has 16 residues. The CDR3 reads CASSTRQGGTGNTIYF. CDR3 DNA: TGTGCCAGCAGCACGAGACAGGGGGGAACTGGAAACACCATATATTTT.

The rearrangement joins TRBV4-1 to TRBJ2-7, with 7 bases fitting TRBD1. CDR3 length equals 14 residues. Germline V gene data show CDR1 as MGHRA and CDR2 as YSYEKL. The V gene end was trimmed by 4 bases and the J gene end by 2 bases; junction bases not matched to a gene: 5. The CDR3 loop is CASSPRDSTYEQYF. The CDR3 DNA sequence: TGCGCCAGCAGCCCTCGGGACAGTACCTACGAGCAGTACTTC.

This chain uses TRBV27 with TRBJ2-6; possible D gene TRBD1, 5 bases. The ends were cut back, 3 bases at V and 0 bases at J, with 15 bases in the middle. Germline V gene data show CDR1 as MNHEY and CDR2 as SMNVEV (reference sequence). The CDR3 totals 18 residues. DNA of the CDR3: TGTGCCAGCAGTTTTAGGGGCGCATCGTACTCTGGGGCCAACGTCCTGACTTTC. Protein: CASSFRGASYSGANVLTF.

CDR3 bases: TGTGCCAGCAGCTCAGGACCGGGACTAGCGTCGAGGAGCCAGTTCTTC. This translates into CASSSGPGLASRSQFF. This chain links TRBV11-2 with TRBJ2-1; TRBD2 matches 10 bases. Looked up from germline, CDR1 is SGHAT and CDR2 is FQNNGV. The CDR3 runs 16 residues. V lost 4 bases, J lost 13 bases, and 16 bases stayed unmatched.

This clone was detected only once. CDR3 coding DNA: TGTGCCAGCAGTTGGGACAGGGCTAACACCGGGGAGCTGTTTTTT. Translated: CASSWDRANTGELFF. V is TRBV7-2 and J is TRBJ2-2, with TRBD1 identical over 9 bases. This CDR3 has 15 residues. With 6 bases clipped from V and 2 bases from J, the junction kept 4 bases outside the gene matches. From germline, CDR1 is SGHTA and CDR2 FQGNSA.

This chain joins TRBV5-6 and TRBJ2-7, with 8 bases aligning to TRBD1. Germline trimming cut 2 bases from V and 4 bases from J; bases unmatched to any gene: 5. There are 14 residues in the CDR3. The germline CDR1 and CDR2 sequences are SGHDT and YYEEEE. The CDR3 sequence: CASSLGTGPYEQYF. The DNA for the CDR3 is TGTGCCAGCAGCTTAGGGACAGGACCTTACGAGCAGTACTTC.